The 26 T cell receptor beta chains presented below share a single source sample, sequenced in a study of T cell responses to AZD1222 COVID-19 vaccine listed by TCRdb under 2021. Preparation of the library involved the immunoSEQ multiplex PCR assay. The clones in this table, taken by TCRdb from immuneACCESS, are in-frame only. Not every clone is retained; where verified, under half of the shortfall comes from an unresolved V gene, and the cause of the rest is unknown. The sample table records some 180,000 clones; 85% to 95% of these occur just once. The ten most abundant clones make up approximately 1.5% of the sample. The time point label corresponds to: baseline before first vaccination. The sample was peripheral blood, taken on day 0 of AZD1222 vaccination. The source of these receptors is an adult in good health.

The chain links TRBV5-5 to TRBJ2-2, with 7 bases aligning to TRBD1. Per germline, CDR1 SGHKS and CDR2 YYEKEE (reference sequence). The V segment lost 0 bases and the J segment 5 bases; nucleotides outside the gene matches: 13. The CDR3 extends over 18 amino acids. As DNA, the CDR3 is TGTGCCAGCAGCTTGGCCTATGACAGGGTCGTGGATACCGGGGAGCTGTTTTTT. Protein: CASSLAYDRVVDTGELFF. Drawing the rest from reference TRBV5-5 and TRBJ2-2, the complete variable domain is DAGVTQSPTHLIKTRGQQVTLRCSPISGHKSVSWYQQVLGQGPQFIFQYYEKEERGRGNFPDRFSARQFPNYSSELNVNALLLGDSALYLCASSLAYDRVVDTGELFFGEGSRLTVL.

The V gene is TRBV5-1, the J gene TRBJ2-1; the match to TRBD2 covers 10 bases. V lost 4 bases to trimming and J lost 5 bases; unmatched junction nucleotides: 12. The CDR3 is 17 residues long. Per the germline V gene, CDR1 is SGHRS and CDR2 is YFSETQ. CDR3 protein: CASSLSRASGGDNEQFF. The CDR3 DNA sequence: TGCGCCAGCAGCCTGTCACGGGCTAGCGGGGGAGACAATGAGCAGTTCTTC.

V and J are TRBV19 and TRBJ1-2; D unclear. The V gene's germline CDR1 is LNHDA and CDR2 SQIVND (reference sequence). Deletions cut 1 base from V and 4 bases from J, with 10 bases between. This CDR3 region has 14 residues. This CDR3 reads CASSIAGGSYGYTF. DNA of the CDR3: TGTGCCAGTAGTATAGCCGGAGGGAGCTATGGCTACACCTTC.

This sequence joins TRBV9 and TRBJ2-7; the match to TRBD2 covers 9 bases. The CDR3 extends over 15 amino acids. CDR1 is SGDLS and CDR2 is YYNGEE in the germline V gene. Trimming removed 4 bases from V and 1 base from J; junction bases left unmatched: 6. The CDR3 nucleotides read TGTGCCAGCAGCCCCTCAGCGGGGGGATCCTACGAGCAGTACTTC. Translated: CASSPSAGGSYEQYF.

The chain combines TRBV5-4 with TRBJ2-7; D assignment may be TRBD1 or TRBD2 (5 bases each). Germline V CDR1 and CDR2: SGHNT, YYREEE (reference sequence). V lost 0 bases, J lost 2 bases, and 12 bases lay in between. The CDR3 consists of 15 residues. Here the CDR3 DNA reads TGTGCCAGCAGCTTGGCCGGGGCAGGGACCTACGAGCAGTACTTC. Protein product: CASSLAGAGTYEQYF. Based on the CDR3 plus reference TRBV5-4 and TRBJ2-7, the full variable domain is ETGVTQSPTHLIKTRGQQVTLRCSSQSGHNTVSWYQQALGQGPQFIFQYYREEENGRGNFPPRFSGLQFPNYSSELNVNALELDDSALYLCASSLAGAGTYEQYFGPGTRLTVT.

A single count supports this clone. The chain links TRBV5-4 to TRBJ2-1; TRBD2 matches 7 bases. The germline V gene encodes CDR1 SGHNT and CDR2 YYREEE (reference sequence). Trimming cost V 4 bases and J 15 bases; bases outside gene matches: 7. The CDR3 is 11 amino acids. The chain's CDR3 is CASSAGLGAFF. As DNA, the CDR3 is TGTGCCAGCAGCGCCGGACTAGGGGCGTTCTTC. The variable domain in full, completed from reference TRBV5-4 and TRBJ2-1, reads ETGVTQSPTHLIKTRGQQVTLRCSSQSGHNTVSWYQQALGQGPQFIFQYYREEENGRGNFPPRFSGLQFPNYSSELNVNALELDDSALYLCASSAGLGAFFGPGTRLTVL.

This clone came up once. The CDR3 region is CASSIDRKVAGGTEAFF. CDR3 coding DNA: TGTGCCAGTAGTATAGATCGGAAGGTGGCAGGGGGCACTGAAGCTTTCTTT. This chain links TRBV19 with TRBJ1-1, with 7 bases identical to TRBD1. This CDR3 has 17 amino acids. V lost 0 bases and J lost 4; bases outside the gene matches: 11. CDR1 is LNHDA and CDR2 is SQIVND in the germline V gene (reference sequence).

This rearrangement joins TRBV7-2 to TRBJ2-5; maybe TRBD2 (6 bases). Germline lookup yields CDR1 SGHTA and CDR2 FQGNSA. V gave up 4 bases and J gave up 2 bases, with 11 bases separating them. This CDR3 is 14 amino acids long. The CDR3, as DNA: TGTGCCAGCAGCTCCCGGAGGGGTCAAGAGACCCAGTACTTC. Its protein is CASSSRRGQETQYF.

The gene calls are TRBV11-3 and TRBJ2-1; 10 bases are shared with TRBD2. The CDR3 totals 16 residues. Germline loops: CDR1 SGHNT, CDR2 YENEEA. The V and J ends lost 5 bases and 6 bases, in that order; junction bases with no gene match: 10. CDR3 sequence reads: CASSHLAGESINEQFF. In DNA, the CDR3 is TGTGCCAGCAGCCACCTAGCGGGGGAGTCAATCAATGAGCAGTTCTTC.

Here the CDR3 reads CSVEESRDSLWTDTQYF. CDR3 DNA sequence: TGCAGCGTTGAAGAGAGTAGGGACAGCCTTTGGACAGATACGCAGTATTTT. The chain recombines TRBV29-1 with TRBJ2-3; 7 bases match TRBD1. With V trimmed by 0 bases and J by 3 bases, 12 bases remained unmatched. The CDR3 covers 17 residues. Germline lookup yields CDR1 SQVTM and CDR2 ANQGSEA.

The V call is TRBV7-7, the J call TRBJ2-1; a possible D gene is TRBD1 (6 bases). The length of the CDR3 is 15 residues. In germline, CDR1 is SSHAT, CDR2 FNYEAQ (reference sequence). The V gene lost 5 bases and the J gene lost 6 bases, with 17 bases spanning the gap. As DNA, the CDR3 is TGTGCCAGCAGCACTAGAGAGACAGGTATCAATGAGCAGTTCTTC. This translates into CASSTRETGINEQFF.

The V and J genes are TRBV4-1 and TRBJ1-4; TRBD1 matches at 7 bases. The CDR3 has 15 residues. V trimming: 0 bases; J trimming: 7 bases; junction bases outside the gene matches: 5. In germline, CDR1 is MGHRA, CDR2 YSYEKL. This CDR3 is CASSQDRQGGEKLFF. In DNA form, the CDR3 reads TGCGCCAGCAGCCAAGATAGGCAGGGGGGTGAAAAACTGTTTTTT.

The chain combines TRBV7-9 with TRBJ1-1; D not resolved. The CDR3 covers 11 residues. V lost 1 base, J lost 13 bases, and 10 bases lay in between. CDR1 is SEHNR and CDR2 is FQNEAQ in the germline V gene (reference sequence). CDR3 region: CASSLEVIVFF. For the CDR3, the DNA is TGTGCCAGCAGCTTAGAGGTAATTGTTTTCTTT.

The genes are TRBV19 and TRBJ2-2; the D is unclear. Trimming took 3 bases from V and 5 from J, leaving 13 bases between them. The CDR3 is 15 residues long. Germline CDR1 reads LNHDA; CDR2 reads SQIVND (reference sequence). The chain's CDR3 is CASSIFGTVTGELFF. CDR3 bases: TGTGCCAGTAGTATTTTCGGAACGGTGACCGGGGAGCTGTTTTTT. The full variable domain, with the rest looked up from reference TRBV19 and TRBJ2-2, is DGGITQSPKYLFRKEGQNVTLSCEQNLNHDAMYWYRQDPGQGLRLIYYSQIVNDFQKGDIAEGYSVSREKKESFPLTVTSAQKNPTAFYLCASSIFGTVTGELFFGEGSRLTVL.

This clone has only one observation. The chain joins TRBV10-3 to TRBJ2-3, with a weak D call TRBD1 (6 bases). This CDR3 contains 13 residues. Germline-derived CDR1 and CDR2 are ENHRY and SYGVKD. V dropped 6 bases and J dropped 6 bases, with 13 bases sitting between them. This CDR3 is CAIRAGQTDTQYF. The CDR3 coding sequence is TGTGCCATCAGGGCCGGACAGACCGATACGCAGTATTTT.

This clone was seen only once. This chain connects TRBV11-2 to TRBJ1-4, with D perhaps TRBD1 (5 bases). The CDR3 has 14 residues. Germline V gene data show CDR1 as SGHAT and CDR2 as FQNNGV. V lost 3 bases and J 7 bases, leaving 12 bases between the germline ends. The CDR3 is CASSFLLRGEKLFF. The CDR3 DNA follows: TGTGCCAGCAGCTTCTTGCTGAGGGGTGAAAAACTGTTTTTT.

A few counts support this clone. The CDR3 sequence: CASSNSHIAGGPKNIQYF. DNA of the CDR3: TGTGCCAGCAGTAACTCCCACATAGCGGGGGGGCCTAAAAACATTCAGTACTTC. The chain is built from TRBV2 and TRBJ2-4; 11 nucleotides match TRBD2. V lost 5 bases, J lost 4 bases, and 13 bases stayed unmatched. The CDR3 extends over 18 amino acids. In germline, CDR1 is SNHLY, CDR2 FYNNEI.

The CDR3 bases are TGTGCCAGCAGTTTGGGGACAGGGGGCCGTCAGCCCCAGCATTTT. It codes for CASSLGTGGRQPQHF. The chain combines TRBV7-9 with TRBJ1-5, with 12 bases that match TRBD1. Germline trimming cut 6 bases from V and 6 bases from J; bases unmatched to any gene: 6. CDR3 size: 15 residues. From germline, CDR1 is SEHNR and CDR2 FQNEAQ (reference sequence).

The chain is built from TRBV19 and TRBJ2-1; the D is unclear. The length of the CDR3 is 15 residues. Trimming stripped 5 bases from V and 6 bases from J, with 17 bases between. The germline gives CDR1 LNHDA, CDR2 SQIVND (reference sequence). This chain's CDR3 is CASSLPGSMVNEQFF. CDR3 sequence (DNA): TGTGCCAGTAGTCTCCCCGGGTCGATGGTCAATGAGCAGTTCTTC.

The chain recombines TRBV4-1 with TRBJ1-5, with 12 positions matching TRBD1. This CDR3 is built from 20 residues. Per germline, CDR1 MGHRA and CDR2 YSYEKL. J gave up 4 bases and V 1 base, and 14 bases lay outside the gene matches. CDR3 in amino acids: CASSQGGGQGAQLLNQPQHF. The DNA for the CDR3 is TGCGCCAGCAGCCAAGGTGGGGGACAGGGGGCCCAGTTACTAAATCAGCCCCAGCATTTT.

J is TRBJ1-3 and V is TRBV6-5; D unresolved. V lost 7 bases, J lost 2 bases, and 15 bases lay in between. The length of the CDR3 is 15 residues. The germline gives CDR1 MNHEY, CDR2 SVGAGI. This CDR3 reads CASNPTELTGNTIYF. CDR3 nucleotide sequence: TGTGCCAGCAATCCGACTGAGCTCACTGGAAACACCATATATTTT.

CDR3 in amino acids: CASSSEIGPQYF. The CDR3 coding sequence is TGTGCCAGCAGCTCGGAGATCGGCCCCCAGTACTTC. This sequence joins TRBV5-6 and TRBJ2-5, with no clear D. CDR1 is SGHDT and CDR2 is YYEEEE in the germline V gene. Trimming took 3 bases from V and 9 from J, leaving 12 bases between them. CDR3 length: 12 amino acids.

J is TRBJ2-1 and V is TRBV28, with 10 bases matching TRBD2. CDR3 length equals 15 residues. Germline CDR1 reads MDHEN; CDR2 reads SYDVKM. J lost 7 bases, V lost 5 bases, and 8 bases had no gene match. In nucleotides, the CDR3 is TGTGCCAGCAGTCCCGGACATAGCGGGGGGAATGAGCAGTTCTTC. Its protein is CASSPGHSGGNEQFF.

The V gene is TRBV18, the J gene TRBJ2-3; D unresolved. The CDR3 runs 15 residues. Per the germline V gene, CDR1 is KGHSH and CDR2 is LQKENI. The germline V and J ends were trimmed by 0 bases and 0 bases, with 7 bases remaining between them. The CDR3 loop reads CASSPPSGSTDTQYF. The CDR3 DNA follows: TGTGCCAGCTCACCACCGTCCGGGAGCACAGATACGCAGTATTTT.

This clone was seen just once. J is TRBJ1-3 and V is TRBV7-6; D is uncertain. Per the germline V gene, CDR1 is SGHVS and CDR2 is FNYEAQ. This CDR3 is built from 12 residues. Trimming left V 2 bases short and J 3 bases short, with 2 bases between. The CDR3: CASSLNGNTIYF. The CDR3 nucleotides read TGTGCCAGCAGCTTAAATGGAAACACCATATATTTT.

J is TRBJ1-1 and V is TRBV6-5, with 10 bases that match TRBD1. The CDR3 loop spans 15 amino acids. The trim removed 0 bases at V and 6 bases at J, leaving 4 bases unmatched. Germline assignment: CDR1 MNHEY and CDR2 SVGAGI. The CDR3 DNA is TGTGCCAGCAGTTACTCGGGGACAGGGGTCCCTGAAGCTTTCTTT. Translated: CASSYSGTGVPEAFF.